Listed here are 32 T cell receptor beta chains from one sample, sequenced in a study of blood T cell repertoires in COVID-19. The table came from immunoSEQ multiplex PCR; TCRdb's copy has only in-frame clones and leaves some out. The sample gives tens of thousands of clones, roughly 80% of which show up once; approximately 25% is in the top ten. The sequenced sample was peripheral blood. The source of these receptors is a human donor with acute or convalescent COVID-19. The donor label of this sample is uncertain.

The chain couples TRBV14 to TRBJ1-1; TRBD1 might be the D (6 bases). CDR1 is SGHDN and CDR2 is FVKESK in the germline V gene. V was clipped by 5 bases and J by 1 base, with 11 bases between them. This CDR3 contains 14 residues. The CDR3, as DNA: TGTGCCAGCAGCACACTCAGGGGGAACACTGAAGCTTTCTTT. This translates into CASSTLRGNTEAFF.

The V call is TRBV7-2, the J call TRBJ2-2; weak D call: TRBD1 (5 bases). The germline V gene has CDR1 SGHTA and CDR2 FQGNSA. The CDR3 sequence is 16 residues long. V was trimmed by 2 bases and J by 4 bases, leaving 14 bases between them. The CDR3 DNA sequence: TGTGCCAGCAGCTTAAGTAGTGGGGCAAGCACCGGGGAGCTGTTTTTT. This codes for CASSLSSGASTGELFF.

This chain connects TRBV5-4 to TRBJ2-5, with a possible D match to TRBD2 (5 bases). Germline V gene lookup returns CDR1 SGHNT and CDR2 YYREEE (reference sequence). With 3 bases removed from V and 3 bases from J, the gap between germline ends came to 9 bases. The CDR3 sequence is 13 residues long. In nucleotides, the CDR3 is TGTGCCAGCAGCTGGGGAGCGGAAGAGACCCAGTACTTC. Residues: CASSWGAEETQYF. Drawing the rest from reference TRBV5-4 and TRBJ2-5, the complete variable domain is ETGVTQSPTHLIKTRGQQVTLRCSSQSGHNTVSWYQQALGQGPQFIFQYYREEENGRGNFPPRFSGLQFPNYSSELNVNALELDDSALYLCASSWGAEETQYFGPGTRLLVL.

The rearrangement links TRBV24-1 to TRBJ2-5, with 9 positions matching TRBD1. From germline, CDR1 is KGHDR and CDR2 SFDVKD. This CDR3 is 16 amino acids long. J gave up 4 bases and V 4 bases, and 9 bases lay outside the gene matches. CDR3 DNA sequence: TGTGCCACCAGTGACCCGGGACAGGGATCTGGAGAGACCCAGTACTTC. Its translation is CATSDPGQGSGETQYF.

This chain connects TRBV2 to TRBJ1-2; 7 positions agree with TRBD1. The V segment lost 1 base and the J segment 4 bases; nucleotides outside the gene matches: 6. Germline V gives CDR1 SNHLY, CDR2 FYNNEI. The CDR3 covers 15 residues. The CDR3 nucleotides read TGTGCCAGCAGTGAAGGGAGAGGGGGCGGCTATGGCTACACCTTC. Residues: CASSEGRGGGYGYTF.

The CDR3 here is CASSLGGNDNEQFF. The CDR3 nucleotides are TGTGCCAGCAGCTTAGGAGGGAACGACAATGAGCAGTTCTTC. The V and J genes are TRBV7-2 and TRBJ2-1, with TRBD2 as a possible D gene (5 bases). V was trimmed by 1 base and J by 5 bases, leaving 9 bases between them. Germline V gene sequence: CDR1 SGHTA, CDR2 FQGNSA. The CDR3 is 14 residues long. The entire variable domain, with the rest obtained from reference TRBV7-2 and TRBJ2-1, is as follows: GAGVSQSPSNKVTEKGKDVELRCDPISGHTALYWYRQSLGQGLEFLIYFQGNSAPDKSGLPSDRFSAERTGGSVSTLTIQRTQQEDSAVYLCASSLGGNDNEQFFGPGTRLTVL.

This clone was detected a few times. The V gene is TRBV28, the J gene TRBJ2-3; 8 bases agree with TRBD2. Germline V gene sequence: CDR1 MDHEN, CDR2 SYDVKM. The CDR3 runs to 15 residues. Trimming at V came to 6 bases and at J to 1 base, leaving 6 bases not matched to a gene. The CDR3 is CASRNSGVRTDTQYF. In nucleotides, the CDR3 is TGTGCCAGCAGAAATAGCGGGGTTCGCACAGATACGCAGTATTTT.

This sequence joins TRBV18 and TRBJ1-6; a possible D gene is TRBD1 (6 bases). Germline V gives CDR1 KGHSH, CDR2 LQKENI. The CDR3 length is 16 residues. Trimming removed 0 bases at V and 5 bases at J, with 11 bases between. The CDR3 coding sequence is TGTGCCAGCTCACCACCGGTGCCAGGGGATAATTCACCCCTCCACTTT. It codes for CASSPPVPGDNSPLHF.

Comment on this clone: One junction end disagrees with the germline gene, perhaps due to a read error. The V call is TRBV28, the J call TRBJ2-5; D might be TRBD1 (6 bases). The length of the CDR3 is 11 residues. The germline CDR1 and CDR2 sequences are MDHEN and SYDVKM. In DNA form, the CDR3 reads TGTGCCAGCAGGAGGGACACCCGCCAGCACTTC. Translating gives CASRRDTRQHF.

V gene TRBV11-1 combines with J gene TRBJ2-3; D possibly corresponds to TRBD2 (6 bases). The germline gives CDR1 SGHAT, CDR2 FQDESV (reference sequence). This CDR3 region has 13 residues. Trimming pared 8 bases from V and 2 bases from J, leaving 11 bases between. The CDR3: CASGAGLTDTQYF. CDR3 coding DNA: TGTGCCAGCGGGGCGGGACTCACAGATACGCAGTATTTT. Variable domain in full (rest from reference TRBV11-1 and TRBJ2-3): EAEVAQSPRYKITEKSQAVAFWCDPISGHATLYWYRQILGQGPELLVQFQDESVVDDSQLPKDRFSAERLKGVDSTLKIQPAELGDSAMYLCASGAGLTDTQYFGPGTRLTVL.

This clone was detected a few times. This chain links TRBV6-5 with TRBJ1-1; D is undetermined. This CDR3 spans 13 amino acids. The germline V gene encodes CDR1 MNHEY and CDR2 SVGAGI. Trimming took off 6 bases at V and 4 bases at J, with 12 bases between the two ends. CDR3 protein: CASRNEVATEAFF. CDR3 DNA sequence: TGTGCCAGCAGAAATGAAGTGGCCACTGAAGCTTTCTTT.

This clone showed up just once. The chain employs TRBV16 and TRBJ1-5; 7 nucleotides align to TRBD1. CDR3 size: 18 residues. Germline trimming cut 2 bases from V and 4 bases from J; bases unmatched to any gene: 14. CDR1 KGHSY and CDR2 FQNENV come from the germline V gene. The CDR3 nucleotides read TGTGCCAGCAGCCAACCTAATACAGGGGTAGGGGTAAATCAGCCCCAGCATTTT. Amino acids: CASSQPNTGVGVNQPQHF.

V usage is TRBV29-1 and J usage is TRBJ1-3; 7 bases are a match to TRBD1. V was pared by 5 bases and J by 6 bases, with 4 bases of the junction left unmatched. Germline lookup yields CDR1 SQVTM and CDR2 ANQGSEA. This CDR3 has 12 residues. The CDR3 loop reads CSVRTGANTIYF. CDR3 nucleotides: TGCAGCGTTCGGACAGGAGCAAACACCATATATTTT.

The V and J genes are TRBV5-1 and TRBJ1-1, with a tentative D call TRBD1 (6 bases). The CDR3 runs 16 residues. The germline V gene encodes CDR1 SGHRS and CDR2 YFSETQ. The V gene lost 2 bases and the J gene lost 2 bases, with 16 bases spanning the gap. The CDR3 spells CASSFSQAGANTEAFF. DNA of the CDR3: TGCGCCAGCAGCTTTAGTCAGGCAGGGGCAAACACTGAAGCTTTCTTT.

V is TRBV5-5 and J is TRBJ2-1; 9 nucleotides line up with TRBD2. The CDR3 extends over 15 amino acids. Per germline, CDR1 SGHKS and CDR2 YYEKEE (reference sequence). V gave up 4 bases and J gave up 2 bases; unmatched junction bases: 4. The CDR3 DNA follows: TGTGCCAGCAGCCACGGACTAGCGACCTACAATGAGCAGTTCTTC. It codes for CASSHGLATYNEQFF.

This rearrangement joins TRBV7-7 to TRBJ2-1; 16 nucleotides line up with TRBD2. CDR1 and CDR2 (germline): SSHAT, FNYEAQ (reference sequence). The CDR3 runs 18 residues. V shed 5 bases and J 4 bases; nucleotides not matched to a gene: 8. The CDR3: CASSPRGGLAGGYNEQFF. DNA for the CDR3: TGTGCCAGCAGCCCCCGAGGGGGACTAGCGGGAGGGTACAATGAGCAGTTCTTC.

The V gene is TRBV6-5, the J gene TRBJ2-1, with D tentatively TRBD2 (6 bases). V was shortened by 2 bases and J by 7 bases, with 9 bases between the two germline ends. The CDR3 loop spans 13 amino acids. CDR1 and CDR2 from the germline V gene are MNHEY and SVGAGI. CDR3 sequence: CASSYRAGNEQFF. The CDR3 nucleotides are TGTGCCAGCAGTTACAGGGCGGGGAATGAGCAGTTCTTC.

This clone was seen a single time. This sequence joins TRBV3-1 (or the pseudogene TRBV3-2) and TRBJ1-5; no definite D call. Trimming took off 0 bases at V and 3 bases at J, with 9 bases between the two ends. The germline V gene encodes CDR1 LGHDT and CDR2 YNNKEL (reference sequence). The CDR3 consists of 15 residues. For the CDR3, the DNA is TGTGCCAGCAGCCAAGATGGCGGGTTCAATCAGCCCCAGCATTTT. It encodes CASSQDGGFNQPQHF.

CDR3 DNA: TGTGCCAGCAGTGCCCAGGTATTCACTGAAGCTTTCTTT. Translating it yields CASSAQVFTEAFF. The V gene is TRBV2, the J gene TRBJ1-1; D not resolved. The CDR3 spans 13 residues. The V end was cut by 4 bases, the J end by 4 bases, with 10 bases between. Looked up from germline, CDR1 is SNHLY and CDR2 is FYNNEI.

This clone came up once. The rearrangement links TRBV27 to TRBJ1-4, with 9 bases identical to TRBD1. Germline V CDR1 and CDR2: MNHEY, SMNVEV (reference sequence). V lost 5 bases and J lost 8; bases outside the gene matches: 15. This CDR3 is 17 amino acids long. The CDR3 sequence: CASSGRSYRGLGEKLFF. In DNA, the CDR3 is TGTGCCAGCAGTGGGAGGAGCTACAGGGGGCTAGGGGAAAAACTGTTTTTT.

The J gene is TRBJ2-1, the V gene TRBV19, with 9 bases identical to TRBD2. The V segment lost 5 bases and the J segment 6 bases; nucleotides outside the gene matches: 8. In germline, CDR1 is LNHDA, CDR2 SQIVND (reference sequence). The CDR3 sequence is 15 residues long. CDR3 region: CASSPPQRGANEQFF. In DNA, the CDR3 is TGTGCCAGTAGTCCCCCCCAGCGGGGGGCCAATGAGCAGTTCTTC.

V is TRBV19 and J is TRBJ2-3, with 15 bases aligning to TRBD2. V lost 5 bases, J lost 4 bases, and 4 bases stayed unmatched. Germline loops: CDR1 LNHDA, CDR2 SQIVND (reference sequence). The CDR3 is 16 amino acids. CDR3 protein: CASSLGLAGGPDTQYF. The CDR3 DNA is TGTGCCAGTAGTTTAGGACTAGCGGGGGGGCCAGATACGCAGTATTTT.

This clone was seen a few times. The J gene is TRBJ2-5, the V gene TRBV7-9; 8 bases are a match to TRBD1. In germline, CDR1 is SEHNR, CDR2 FQNEAQ (reference sequence). CDR3 length: 14 amino acids. The junction had 7 bases not matched to a gene; V was cut back by 5 bases and J by 5 bases. The CDR3 bases are TGTGCCAGCAGCCCAGGACAGGGACGGGAGACCCAGTACTTC. It yields the protein CASSPGQGRETQYF.

This sequence joins TRBV7-3 and TRBJ2-5; 8 bases are a match to TRBD2. Germline V CDR1 and CDR2: SGHTA, FQGTGA. The trim removed 1 base at V and 1 base at J, leaving 5 bases unmatched. The CDR3 is made up of 16 amino acids. CDR3: CASSLSGGRTQETQYF. The CDR3 coding sequence is TGTGCCAGCAGCTTAAGCGGCGGGAGGACCCAAGAGACCCAGTACTTC.

The rearrangement links TRBV9 to TRBJ1-2, with D unresolved. Trimming pared 3 bases from V and 5 bases from J, leaving 8 bases between. Germline V lookup: CDR1 SGDLS, CDR2 YYNGEE. The CDR3 length is 12 residues. CDR3 protein: CASSAKEYGYTF. DNA for the CDR3: TGTGCCAGCAGCGCTAAGGAGTATGGCTACACCTTC.

The chain carries TRBV30 and TRBJ1-2, with 8 bases identical to TRBD1. Trimming at V came to 2 bases and at J to 4 bases, leaving 6 bases not matched to a gene. The germline CDR1 and CDR2 sequences are GTSNPN and SVGIG (reference sequence). This CDR3 comprises 14 residues. The CDR3 nucleotides are TGTGCCTGGAGTCCGGGACAGGACTTCTATGGCTACACCTTC. The encoded protein is CAWSPGQDFYGYTF.

The chain has TRBV10-3 and TRBJ1-6; D remains ambiguous. The CDR3 spans 16 residues. V was shortened by 0 bases and J by 3 bases, with 9 bases between the two germline ends. Germline V gives CDR1 ENHRY, CDR2 SYGVKD. The CDR3 bases are TGTGCCATCAGTGAGTCGGAGGAAGACTATAATTCACCCCTCCACTTT. Its protein is CAISESEEDYNSPLHF.

This sequence joins TRBV7-2 and TRBJ1-1; maybe TRBD1 (6 bases). CDR1 is SGHTA and CDR2 is FQGNSA in the germline V gene. The V end was cut by 2 bases, the J end by 2 bases, with 12 bases between. The CDR3 contains 15 residues. The CDR3 nucleotides are TGTGCCAGCAGCTTAATGGGGGCCGGAAACACTGAAGCTTTCTTT. Translated: CASSLMGAGNTEAFF.

This clone turned up a few times. V gene TRBV30 combines with J gene TRBJ1-2, with TRBD1 identical over 7 bases. V lost 4 bases to trimming and J lost 8 bases; unmatched junction nucleotides: 7. This CDR3 has 12 amino acids. Germline values: CDR1 GTSNPN, CDR2 SVGIG (reference sequence). In nucleotides, the CDR3 is TGTGCCTGGAAGTGGACAGGCGGGGGCTACACCTTC. As protein: CAWKWTGGGYTF.

The chain uses TRBV5-6 and TRBJ1-2; 10 bases fit TRBD1. The trim removed 0 bases at V and 8 bases at J, leaving 4 bases unmatched. CDR1 SGHDT and CDR2 YYEEEE come from the germline V gene. The CDR3 runs 14 residues. The CDR3 nucleotides read TGTGCCAGCAGCTTGGTCGGACAGGGGGGCGGCTACACCTTC. Its translation: CASSLVGQGGGYTF. Full variable domain (missing parts from reference TRBV5-6 and TRBJ1-2): DAGVTQSPTHLIKTRGQQVTLRCSPKSGHDTVSWYQQALGQGPQFIFQYYEEEERQRGNFPDRFSGHQFPNYSSELNVNALLLGDSALYLCASSLVGQGGGYTFGSGTRLTVV.

Here the CDR3 reads CASSPVGAADTQYF. The DNA of the CDR3 is TGTGCCAGCTCACCGGTGGGGGCAGCAGATACGCAGTATTTT. The chain combines TRBV18 with TRBJ2-3, with a tentative D call TRBD1 (6 bases). This CDR3 has 14 residues. CDR1 and CDR2 (germline): KGHSH, LQKENI. Deletions cut 3 bases from V and 4 bases from J, with 11 bases between.

This clone was recorded only once. The chain employs TRBV10-1 and TRBJ2-7; D might be TRBD1 (6 bases). Germline values: CDR1 WNHNN, CDR2 SYGVQD (reference sequence). The ends were cut back, 3 bases at V and 5 bases at J, with 8 bases in the middle. The CDR3 is made up of 12 amino acids. The CDR3 sequence is CASSDRTDEQYF. In DNA, the CDR3 is TGCGCCAGCAGTGATCGGACAGACGAGCAGTACTTC.